This TCR beta chain was sequenced during a study of blood T cell repertoires in COVID-19. In the study overall: Whether acute or convalescent, the COVID-19 samples came from the United States, Italy and Spain. Sample material is recorded as cDNA or gDNA derived from T cells, B-cell-depleted T cells, or PBMCs.

Original processing notes: For nucleated cells, counts were estimated from reference gene primer amplification. Sequenced by immunoSEQ multiplex PCR; TCRdb stores in-frame clones only, minus some. That table supplies the V and J calls and clone size; D and trimming were determined from the DNA. The table includes 140,000 or so clones, around 85% detected once. The V and J ends lost 0 bases and 2 bases respectively, with 11 bases between them. CDR1 and CDR2 from the germline V gene are LGHNA and YNFKEQ. The CDR3 spans 15 residues. Sample: peripheral blood. This receptor was obtained from a man in his fifties with acute or convalescent COVID-19. The gene calls are TRBV4-2 and TRBJ2-7; perhaps TRBD2 as D (5 bases). CDR3 loop: CASSQDSDGTYEQYF. The CDR3 DNA is TGTGCCAGCAGCCAAGATAGCGACGGCACCTACGAGCAGTACTTC.